This entry is about one T cell receptor (beta chain). No antigen is known for it. Germline V gene lookup returns CDR1 SGHDT and CDR2 YYEEEE. The germline V and J ends were trimmed by 3 bases and 9 bases, with 10 bases remaining between them. This CDR3 is 13 amino acids long. PCR primers comprised 60 Vbeta and 13 Jbeta primers. Measured with immunoSEQ multiplex PCR; TCRdb has only the in-frame clones, and not every one. The sample shows about 140,000 clones, approximately 71% of them seen only once. The data are from a study of cytomegalovirus exposure and HLA in healthy donors. General study findings and limits: Immune exposure information comprised only CMV serostatus. As a later analysis showed, a missense DCLRE1C variant was linked to trimming of TCR beta V- and J-genes.

This rearrangement joins TRBV5-6 to TRBJ1-6; the D gene is possibly TRBD1 (5 bases). The sample comprised PBMCs. This sequence originates from a man aged 30 to 39 in good health and CMV-seropositive. Here the CDR3 reads CASSWGLGSPLHF. The DNA for the CDR3 is TGTGCCAGCAGCTGGGGACTCGGTTCACCCCTCCACTTT.